This T cell receptor (beta chain) was sequenced during a study of T-cell reconstitution after alpha-beta-depleted transplantation in children. TCRbeta library preparation incorporated unique molecular identifiers. TCRdb ran MiXCR on the PCR reads and lists one entry per CDR3 protein. The sample contains about 350,000 distinct CDR3 sequences, roughly 13% of which appear only once. This clonotype was picked up a small number of times. Trimming left V 0 bases short and J 2 bases short, with 9 bases between. The CDR3 contains 15 residues. The V gene's germline CDR1 is LGHDT and CDR2 YNNKEL (reference sequence).

The rearrangement links TRBV3-1 to TRBJ2-3, with D unresolved. The clonotype originates from a human donor who donated a stem cell graft to a child with Fanconi anemia. This material consisted of PBMCs, taken from the stem cell graft. The CDR3 DNA is TGTGCCAGCAGCCAAGATCTGAACCCCACAGATACGCAGTATTTT. Its translation is CASSQDLNPTDTQYF.